Below, one TCR beta chain is given with its context. It has no known antigen specificity. The input lacks base qualities; no much larger clone sits a single base away. Each collaborating institution followed its own protocols to collect whole blood in K2EDTA tubes. For TCRbeta analysis, collaborator samples were shipped as frozen whole blood, as isolated PBMCs, or as DNA extracted from either sample type. Inclusive of the bounding cysteine and phenylalanine, the CDR3 is 13 residues long. The retained sequence is limited to the CDR3, 39 bases, with the frame set at the first base. CDR1 and CDR2, looked up from the germline V gene, are SGHTA and FQGTGA. V and J lose 0 bases and 12 bases, and a span of 12 bases separates them. TCRbeta CDR3 regions were amplified from genomic DNA using the immunoSEQ Assay, a bias-controlled multiplex PCR. In the authors' own workflow: Within the assay, amplification of reference gene primers was used to estimate how many nucleated cells each sample contained. To quantify the absolute abundance of each unique TCRbeta CDR3 rearrangement, sequence reads were collapsed and filtered. Productive Simpson clonality was computed per sample as the square root of Simpson's diversity index over productive rearrangements. In its TCRdb copy, this immuneACCESS table keeps in-frame sequences only and misses some clones. Where compared with another copy, unresolved V genes explain less than half of these, and the others have no known cause. V, J and clone size were drawn from that table, and D and trimming were deduced from the DNA. This sample lists about 200,000 clones; around three quarters were detected once. The biggest ten clones account for less than 6% of the sample.

The data are from a study of blood T cell repertoires in COVID-19 (dated by TCRdb to 2018 to 2020). Looking at the study overall: Samples covering the acute and convalescent phases of COVID-19 were provided by collaborators in the United States, Italy and Spain. Subjects who had been exposed to COVID-19, were actively infected with it, or had recovered from it provided the deeply sampled blood TCRbeta repertoires that made up the dataset. A de-identified subject ID, COVID-19 status, age in years and sex were almost always included in the sample metadata. Samples were obtained from the ongoing ImmuneRACE study (first 160 participants) and from 1,254 subjects provided by 6 global collaborators. Where available, HLA class I and class II types were obtained from metadata supplied by the sample provider rather than from assay-based typing. The prospective study material was composed of cDNA or gDNA derived from T cells, B-cell-depleted T cells, or PBMCs. The repertoires were released in a freely available public database intended as a resource for research on the immune response to SARS-CoV-2.

Overall study results and their limits: Clinical and demographic metadata were provided uncurated, with the amount varying by source and participant.

Sequencing was done on a sample of peripheral blood. Recombination connected TRBV7-3 to TRBJ2-1; D gene: possibly TRBD2, on 5 matching bases. This TCR came from a woman in her seventies with acute or convalescent COVID-19. The DNA is as follows: TGTGCCAGCAGCTTAACATACGGGAATAGGCAGTTCTTC. Translated, this is CASSLTYGNRQFF. Outside the CDR3, residues come from the reference TRBV7-3 and TRBJ2-1 proteins, so the full variable domain is: GAGVSQTPSNKVTEKGKYVELRCDPISGHTALYWYRQSLGQGPEFLIYFQGTGAADDSGLPNDRFFAVRPEGSVSTLKIQRTERGDSAVYLCASSLTYGNRQFFGPGTRLTVL.